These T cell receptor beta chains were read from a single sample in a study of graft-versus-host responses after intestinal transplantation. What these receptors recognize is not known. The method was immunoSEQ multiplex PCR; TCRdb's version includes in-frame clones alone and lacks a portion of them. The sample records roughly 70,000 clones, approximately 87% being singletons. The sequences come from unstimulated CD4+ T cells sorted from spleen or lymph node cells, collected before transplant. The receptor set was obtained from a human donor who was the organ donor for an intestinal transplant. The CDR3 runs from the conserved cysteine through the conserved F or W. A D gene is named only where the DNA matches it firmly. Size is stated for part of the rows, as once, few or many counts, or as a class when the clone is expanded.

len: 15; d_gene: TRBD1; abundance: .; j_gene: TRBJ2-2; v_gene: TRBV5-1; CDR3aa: CASSRDRANTGELFF; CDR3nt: TGCGCCAGCAGCAGAGACAGGGCGAACACCGGGGAGCTGTTTTTT
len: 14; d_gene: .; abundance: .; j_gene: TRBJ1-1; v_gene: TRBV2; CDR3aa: CASSGSGVATEAFF; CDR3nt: TGTGCCAGCAGTGGATCAGGGGTAGCGACTGAAGCTTTCTTT
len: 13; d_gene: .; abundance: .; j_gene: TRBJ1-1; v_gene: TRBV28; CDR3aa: CASTVSENTEAFF; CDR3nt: TGTGCCAGCACCGTTAGTGAGAACACTGAAGCTTTCTTT
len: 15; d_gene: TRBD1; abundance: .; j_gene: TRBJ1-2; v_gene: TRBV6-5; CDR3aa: CASSYSTGRNYGYTF; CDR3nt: TGTGCCAGCAGTTACTCGACAGGGCGCAACTATGGCTACACCTTC
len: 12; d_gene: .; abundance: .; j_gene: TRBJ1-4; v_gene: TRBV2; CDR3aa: CASRGDHEKLFF; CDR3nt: TGTGCCAGCAGGGGAGACCATGAAAAACTGTTTTTT
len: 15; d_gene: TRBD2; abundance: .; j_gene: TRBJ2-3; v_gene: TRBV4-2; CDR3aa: CASSRGLAGTDTQYF; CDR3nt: TGTGCCAGCAGCCGAGGACTAGCGGGCACAGATACGCAGTATTTT
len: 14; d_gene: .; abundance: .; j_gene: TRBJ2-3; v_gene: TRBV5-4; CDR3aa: CASSRISGGDTQYF; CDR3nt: TGTGCCAGCAGCCGAATTTCAGGGGGGGATACGCAGTATTTT
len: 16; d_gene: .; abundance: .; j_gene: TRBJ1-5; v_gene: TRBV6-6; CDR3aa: CASLQEAAVSNQPQHF; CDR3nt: TGTGCCAGCCTGCAAGAGGCGGCCGTTAGCAATCAGCCCCAGCATTTT
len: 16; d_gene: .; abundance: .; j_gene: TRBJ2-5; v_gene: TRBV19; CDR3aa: CASSYGAVGGRETQYF; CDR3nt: TGTGCCAGTAGTTACGGGGCCGTCGGGGGGCGAGAGACCCAGTACTTC
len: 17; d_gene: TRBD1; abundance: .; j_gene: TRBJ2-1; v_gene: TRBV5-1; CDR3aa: CASSVLPGQGSYNEQFF; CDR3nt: TGCGCCAGCAGCGTGTTACCGGGACAGGGGTCCTACAATGAGCAGTTCTTC
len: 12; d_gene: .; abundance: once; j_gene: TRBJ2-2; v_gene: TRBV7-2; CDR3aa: CASSRLAGELFF; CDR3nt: TGTGCCAGCAGCCGGTTAGCCGGGGAGCTGTTTTTT
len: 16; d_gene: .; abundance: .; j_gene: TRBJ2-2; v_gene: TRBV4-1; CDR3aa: CASSPYGQSDTGELFF; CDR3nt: TGCGCCAGCAGCCCGTACGGACAGAGCGACACCGGGGAGCTGTTTTTT
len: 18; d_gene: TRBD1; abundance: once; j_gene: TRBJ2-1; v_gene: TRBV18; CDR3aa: CASSPWTGGFLGNNEQFF; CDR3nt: TGTGCCAGCTCACCTTGGACAGGGGGCTTTCTTGGGAACAATGAGCAGTTCTTC
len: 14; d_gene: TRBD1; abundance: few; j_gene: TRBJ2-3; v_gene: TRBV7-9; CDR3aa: CASSRDRGADTQYF; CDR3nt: TGTGCCAGCAGCCGAGACAGGGGAGCAGATACGCAGTATTTT
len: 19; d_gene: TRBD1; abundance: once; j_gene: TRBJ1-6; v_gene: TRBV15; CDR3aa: CATSRDLTSDRSNNSPLHF; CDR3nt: TGTGCCACCAGCAGAGACCTCACCTCGGACAGGTCAAATAATTCACCCCTCCACTTT
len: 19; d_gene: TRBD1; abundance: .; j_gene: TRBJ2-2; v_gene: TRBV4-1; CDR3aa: CASSHPGLGQGSNTGELFF; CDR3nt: TGCGCCAGCAGCCATCCCGGATTGGGACAGGGATCGAACACCGGGGAGCTGTTTTTT
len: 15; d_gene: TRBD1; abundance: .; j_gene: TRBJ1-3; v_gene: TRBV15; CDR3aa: CATSRGTGHGNTIYF; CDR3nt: TGTGCCACCAGCAGAGGGACAGGGCATGGAAACACCATATATTTT
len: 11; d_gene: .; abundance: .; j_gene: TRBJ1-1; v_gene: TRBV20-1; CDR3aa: CSATGGVVAFF; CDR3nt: TGCAGTGCGACCGGGGGGGTGGTGGCTTTCTTT